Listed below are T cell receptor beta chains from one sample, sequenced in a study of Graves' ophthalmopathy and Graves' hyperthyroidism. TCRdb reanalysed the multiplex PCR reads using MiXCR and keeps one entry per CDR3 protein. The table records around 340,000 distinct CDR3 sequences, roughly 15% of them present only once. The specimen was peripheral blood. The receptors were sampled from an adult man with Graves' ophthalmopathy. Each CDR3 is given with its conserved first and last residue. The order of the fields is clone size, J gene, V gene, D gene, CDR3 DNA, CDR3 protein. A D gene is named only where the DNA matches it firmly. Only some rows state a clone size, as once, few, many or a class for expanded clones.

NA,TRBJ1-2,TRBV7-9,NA,TGTGCCAGCAGCTCCGGACAGTTCGGTTATCATGGCTACACCTTC,CASSSGQFGYHGYTF
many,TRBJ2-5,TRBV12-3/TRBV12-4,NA,TGTGCCAGCAGTTTACGAAGGCCAGGGACCGGCCAAGAGACCCAGTACTTC,CASSLRRPGTGQETQYF
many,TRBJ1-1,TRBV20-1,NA,TGCAGTGCTAGAGCCGGTCGGGACACTGAAGCTTTCTTT,CSARAGRDTEAFF
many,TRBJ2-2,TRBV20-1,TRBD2,TGCAGTGCCAGACGAGCGGGGGCGAACACCGGGGAGCTGTTTTTT,CSARRAGANTGELFF
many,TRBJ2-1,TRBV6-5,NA,TGTGCCAGCAGTACCCCCGGGAATAACAATGAGCAGTTCTTC,CASSTPGNNNEQFF
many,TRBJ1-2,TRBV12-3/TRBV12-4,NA,TGTGCCAGCACGGGACTGAACTATGGCTACACCTTC,CASTGLNYGYTF
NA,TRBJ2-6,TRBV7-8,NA,TGTGCCAGCAGCTTAGTTGGAGGACTGATTGCTGGGGCCAACGTCCTGACTTTC,CASSLVGGLIAGANVLTF
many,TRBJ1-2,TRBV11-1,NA,TGTGCCAGCAGCTTAGACGCCAGACCGTCTAACTATGGCTACACCTTC,CASSLDARPSNYGYTF
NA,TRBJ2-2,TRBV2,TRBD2,TGTGCCAGCAGTGGAGGGAGGACTAGCGGGATTTGGACCGGGGAGCTGTTTTTT,CASSGGRTSGIWTGELFF
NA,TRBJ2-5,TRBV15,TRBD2,TGTGCCACCAGCAGACTAGCGGGAGTCCGTCAAGAGACCCAGTACTTC,CATSRLAGVRQETQYF
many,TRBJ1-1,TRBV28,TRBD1,TGTGCCAGCAGTCCAGGGACAGGGGTGATGGCTGAAGCTTTCTTT,CASSPGTGVMAEAFF
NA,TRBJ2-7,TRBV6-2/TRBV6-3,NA,TGTGCTAGCAGTTACCCCCCAGGATACTACGAGCAGTACTTC,CASSYPPGYYEQYF
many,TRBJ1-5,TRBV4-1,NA,TGCGCCAGCAGCCAGACGTGGGGCGATCAGCCCCAGCATTTT,CASSQTWGDQPQHF
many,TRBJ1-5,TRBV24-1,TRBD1,TGTGCCACCAGTGATAAACCGGGCAGGGGGTCGTATCAGCCCCAGCATTTT,CATSDKPGRGSYQPQHF
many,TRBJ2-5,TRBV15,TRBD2,TGTGCCACCAGCAGAGTTGCGGGGGGGCGCGAGACCCAGTACTTC,CATSRVAGGRETQYF
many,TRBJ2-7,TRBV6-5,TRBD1,TGTGCCAGCAGTTCGACAGGGTCCTACGAGCAGTACTTC,CASSSTGSYEQYF
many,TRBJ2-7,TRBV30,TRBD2,TGTGCCTGGAGTGCGGCGGGAGAGGGTCGAGTGCAGTACTTC,CAWSAAGEGRVQYF
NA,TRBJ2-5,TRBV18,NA,TGTGCCAGCTCTCTTGGCTCCGTTGTCGAGACCCAGTACTTC,CASSLGSVVETQYF
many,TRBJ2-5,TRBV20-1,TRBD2,TGCAGTGCGCCGACTAGCGGGAGTAGTGAGACCCAGTACTTC,CSAPTSGSSETQYF
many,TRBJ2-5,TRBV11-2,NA,TGTGCCAGCAGCTTAGGGCAGAATCAAGAGACCCAGTACTTC,CASSLGQNQETQYF
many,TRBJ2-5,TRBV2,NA,TGTGCCAGCAGTGTTCCCTCTTACCTGGAGACCCAGTACTTC,CASSVPSYLETQYF
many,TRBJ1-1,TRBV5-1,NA,TGCGCCAGCAGCTTGGGACAAGAAGCTTTCTTT,CASSLGQEAFF
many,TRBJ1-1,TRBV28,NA,TGTGCCAGCAGTTCAGTTAACACTGAAGCTTTCTTT,CASSSVNTEAFF
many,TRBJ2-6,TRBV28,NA,TGTGCCAGCAGTTTATTGAGGATGGGGGCCTCTGGGGCCAACGTCCTGACTTTC,CASSLLRMGASGANVLTF
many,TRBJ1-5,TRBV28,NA,TGTGCCAGCAGTTCCCCCCGGCGGGACAATCAGCCCCAGCATTTT,CASSSPRRDNQPQHF
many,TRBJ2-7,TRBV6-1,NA,TGTGCCAGCAGTGAATTTCGGGAGCGAGGCTACGAGCAGTACTTC,CASSEFRERGYEQYF
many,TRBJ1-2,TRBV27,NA,TGTGCCAGCAGTCCATCACAGAATCGGTACTATGGCTACACCTTC,CASSPSQNRYYGYTF
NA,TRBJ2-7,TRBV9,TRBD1,TGTGCCAGCAGCGCAGGACAGGGGGCAGGATCTTCAACCTACGAGCAGTACTTC,CASSAGQGAGSSTYEQYF
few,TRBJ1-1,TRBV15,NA,TGTGCCACCAGCAGAGATCCGAGGAGAAACACTGAAGCTTTCTTT,CATSRDPRRNTEAFF
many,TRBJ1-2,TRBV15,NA,TGTGCCACCAGCCCCTCGGGGGGGCCTAACTATGGCTACACCTTC,CATSPSGGPNYGYTF
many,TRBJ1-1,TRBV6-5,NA,TGTGCCAGCAGTTGGACGTCCGGGACGGCTATTGAAGCTTTCTTT,CASSWTSGTAIEAFF
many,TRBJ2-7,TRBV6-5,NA,TGTGCCAGCAGTTACTCGATGGGCCGCACGCGTGAGCAGTACTTC,CASSYSMGRTREQYF
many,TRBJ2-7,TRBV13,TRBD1,TGTGCCAGCAGCTCCACCACAGGGGTGGGCGAGCAGTACTTC,CASSSTTGVGEQYF
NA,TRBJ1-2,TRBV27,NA,TGTGCCAGCAGTTTTCGAGGGGCGGTGGGCTACAACTTC,CASSFRGAVGYNF
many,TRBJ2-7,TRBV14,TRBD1,TGTGCCAGCAGCCAAGGCAGGGGGACCTACGAGCAGTACTTC,CASSQGRGTYEQYF
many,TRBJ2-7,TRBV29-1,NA,TGCAGCGGGGGGGACAGCTCCTACGAGCAGTACTTC,CSGGDSSYEQYF
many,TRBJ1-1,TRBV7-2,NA,TGTGCCAGCAGCTTTAGGGGTTGGAGTGAAGCTTTCTTT,CASSFRGWSEAFF
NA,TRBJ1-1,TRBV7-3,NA,TGTGCCAGCAGCCCCCTGGCGCAGGTTAGCACTGAAGCTTTCTTT,CASSPLAQVSTEAFF
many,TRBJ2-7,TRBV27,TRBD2,TGTGCCAGCAGAAGACTAGCGGGATCTCACGAGCAGTACTTC,CASRRLAGSHEQYF
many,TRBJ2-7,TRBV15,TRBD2,TGTGCCACCAGCAGGGTTAGCGGGATGGTCGGCGAGCAGTACTTC,CATSRVSGMVGEQYF
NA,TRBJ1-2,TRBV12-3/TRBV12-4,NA,TGTGCCAGCAGGTCCTTCGGGGGCTACACCTTC,CASRSFGGYTF
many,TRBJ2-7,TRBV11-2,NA,TGTGCCAGCAGCCTATCGACTAGTTCCTCCGAGCAGTACTTC,CASSLSTSSSEQYF
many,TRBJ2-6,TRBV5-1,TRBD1,TGCGCCAGTTGGGAAACAGGGGCCTCAACTGGGGCCAACGTCCTGACTTTC,CASWETGASTGANVLTF
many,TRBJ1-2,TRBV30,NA,TGTGCCTGGGAAGACAAGAACTATGGCTACACCTTC,CAWEDKNYGYTF